These T cell receptor beta chains were read from a single sample in a study of T-cell reconstitution after alpha-beta-depleted transplantation in children. TCRdb independently ran MiXCR on the PCR reads; one entry per CDR3 protein. Among approximately 97,000 distinct CDR3 sequences, approximately 6% were seen once, and the ten largest hold 6.1%. The sequencing here drew on PBMCs, mostly from graft donor cells, taken 60 days after TCRalphabeta/CD19-depleted stem cell transplant. The receptors come from a female patient aged 2-9 years who had a stem cell transplant for Fanconi anemia, so the T cells may come from the graft donor. Each CDR3 is given with its conserved first and last residue. D genes are given only for firm matches. Only part of the rows carry a size: once, few, many, or a class if the clone is expanded.

clone size,V gene,J gene,D gene,CDR3 DNA,CDR3 protein
many,TRBV29-1,TRBJ2-2,TRBD2,TGCAGCGTTGAATTTAGCGGGAGGGCGAACACCGGGGAGCTGTTTTTT,CSVEFSGRANTGELFF
.,TRBV20-1,TRBJ2-7,.,TGCAGTGCTAGACCTACCGGGAGCTTGTACGAGCAGTACTTC,CSARPTGSLYEQYF
many,TRBV12-3/TRBV12-4,TRBJ2-1,.,TGTGCCAGCAGCACGGTCAGGGTAGACAATGAGCAGTTCTTC,CASSTVRVDNEQFF
few,TRBV20-1,TRBJ1-3,TRBD1,TGCAGTGCGTTGACAGGGGCTGGAAACACCATATATTTT,CSALTGAGNTIYF
many,TRBV29-1,TRBJ2-1,TRBD2,TGCAGCGTTGAGGGAACTAGCGCACCACTATACAATGAGCAGTTCTTC,CSVEGTSAPLYNEQFF
.,TRBV4-2,TRBJ2-7,TRBD1,TGTGCCAGCAGTCAAGCGGAGACAGGGGGCTACGAGCAGTACTTC,CASSQAETGGYEQYF
many,TRBV19,TRBJ2-1,TRBD2,TGTGCCAGTAGTATAGTTTCGGGGACTAGCGACACGACCTCCTACAATGAGCAGTTCTTC,CASSIVSGTSDTTSYNEQFF
many,TRBV6-1,TRBJ2-2,TRBD1,TGTGCCAGCAGCGGACAGGGATCCACCGGGGAGCTGTTTTTT,CASSGQGSTGELFF
few,TRBV7-2,TRBJ2-2,TRBD2,TGTGCCAGCAGCACCTCTCTAGCGGGGTACACCGGGGAGCTGTTTTTT,CASSTSLAGYTGELFF
many,TRBV28,TRBJ2-3,TRBD2,TGTGCCAGCAGTCCCCTCGGGGGGTCGGGCACAGATACGCAGTATTTT,CASSPLGGSGTDTQYF
.,TRBV4-2,TRBJ2-1,TRBD2,TGTGCCAGCAGCCTTAGCGGGGGCCCTACCTACAATGAGCAGTTCTTC,CASSLSGGPTYNEQFF
many,TRBV5-1,TRBJ2-3,.,TGCGCCAGCAGCTTTAGCTCCGATACGCAGTATTTT,CASSFSSDTQYF
many,TRBV2,TRBJ2-7,.,TGTGCCAGCAGTGATCTGGGCGAGCAGTACTTC,CASSDLGEQYF
few,TRBV19,TRBJ2-7,.,TGTGCCAGTAGACAGGGACCTACCTACGAGCAGTACTTC,CASRQGPTYEQYF
many,TRBV12-3/TRBV12-4,TRBJ2-7,.,TGTGCCAGCCGACAGGTCAGCTCCTACGAGCAGTACTTC,CASRQVSSYEQYF
.,TRBV19,TRBJ1-5,.,TGTGCCAGTAGTATAGAGTGGATGGGCAATCAGCCCCAGCATTTT,CASSIEWMGNQPQHF
.,TRBV18,TRBJ2-5,TRBD2,TGTGCCAGCTCACCAAAGGGACTAGCGGAGACCCAGTACTTC,CASSPKGLAETQYF
.,TRBV5-1,TRBJ1-5,TRBD1,TGCGCCAGCAGCTTACAGGGGGATCAGCCCCAGCATTTT,CASSLQGDQPQHF
few,TRBV7-3,TRBJ2-3,.,TGTGCCAGCAGTTCCTTCGGGCGGGACACAGATACGCAGTATTTT,CASSSFGRDTDTQYF
.,TRBV2,TRBJ1-5,.,TGTGCCAGCAGTGAGTCAGGGGCAAGACAGCCCCAGCATTTT,CASSESGARQPQHF
many,TRBV28,TRBJ1-6,.,TGTGCCAGCAGTTTGGGTTCACCCCTCCACTTT,CASSLGSPLHF
many,TRBV28,TRBJ1-5,TRBD1,TGTGCCAGCAGACCCCCCGGGACAGGCGTTAATCAGCCCCAGCATTTT,CASRPPGTGVNQPQHF
few,TRBV6-1,TRBJ2-5,.,TGTGCCAGCAGTGAACAGGGGCACACCCAGTACTTC,CASSEQGHTQYF
many,TRBV5-1,TRBJ2-7,.,TGCGCCAGCAGCGTTGGGCCTAGCGTTTCCTACGAGCAGTACTTC,CASSVGPSVSYEQYF
many,TRBV29-1,TRBJ2-7,TRBD1,TGCAGCGTTGAAGGGGACAGGGAATACGAGCAGTACTTC,CSVEGDREYEQYF
many,TRBV20-1,TRBJ2-3,.,TGCAGTGCTAGAGTTCAAATAGAAACTAGCACAGATACGCAGTATTTT,CSARVQIETSTDTQYF
once,TRBV29-1,TRBJ2-2,TRBD1,TGCAGCGGAATAACAGGGGGCACCGGGGAGCTGTTTTTT,CSGITGGTGELFF
medium-sized,TRBV12-3/TRBV12-4,TRBJ2-1,.,TGTGCCAGCAGCACAGAATACAATGAGCAGTTCTTC,CASSTEYNEQFF
few,TRBV3-1,TRBJ1-2,TRBD1,TGTGCCAGCAGCTTCCCAGGGGGCGGACGCGGCTACACCTTC,CASSFPGGGRGYTF
.,TRBV20-1,TRBJ2-7,TRBD1,TGCAGTGCGCTAAACCTCCCGGACAGGCCCCCCGAGCAGTACTTC,CSALNLPDRPPEQYF
few,TRBV12-3/TRBV12-4,TRBJ1-5,TRBD1,TGTGCCAGCACCAAAAACAGGGGTCGTAATCAGCCCCAGCATTTT,CASTKNRGRNQPQHF
many,TRBV10-3,TRBJ2-1,.,TGTGCCATCAGTGAGTCGGCGGCCTACAATGAGCAGTTCTTC,CAISESAAYNEQFF
few,TRBV27,TRBJ2-7,.,TGTGCCAGCAGTTTAATGACCCCCCCGGACAAGAGCTCCTACGAGCAGTACTTC,CASSLMTPPDKSSYEQYF
few,TRBV5-1,TRBJ2-7,TRBD2,TGCGCCAGCAGCTTGGGGCCTAGCGGGGGGCTGATCTCCTACGAGCAGTACTTC,CASSLGPSGGLISYEQYF
many,TRBV29-1,TRBJ2-3,TRBD2,TGCAGCGTCCCTCTAGCGGGAGTCTCAGATACGCAGTATTTT,CSVPLAGVSDTQYF
many,TRBV7-2,TRBJ2-5,TRBD2,TGTGCCAGCAGCCGCCTACTAGCGGGAGTTACCCAGTACTTC,CASSRLLAGVTQYF
many,TRBV3-1,TRBJ2-1,TRBD2,TGTGCCAGCAGCCAGAGTTTAGCGACTAGCGGGGGTGTCGATGAGCAGTTCTTC,CASSQSLATSGGVDEQFF
few,TRBV5-1,TRBJ2-5,TRBD1,TGCGCCAGCAGCCGCCGTGGGACAGGGGGCGAAGAGACCCAGTACTTC,CASSRRGTGGEETQYF
many,TRBV12-3/TRBV12-4,TRBJ1-1,TRBD1,TGTGCCAGCAGTCCGGGACAGGGGCTTGAAGCTTTCTTT,CASSPGQGLEAFF
.,TRBV20-1,TRBJ2-2,.,TGCAGTGCTAGGAAGAACCTAGCGACCGCGAACACCGGGGAGCTGTTTTTT,CSARKNLATANTGELFF
many,TRBV15,TRBJ2-1,TRBD2,TGTGCCACCAGCAGGATGAGGACTAGCGATAATGAGCAGTTCTTC,CATSRMRTSDNEQFF
many,TRBV12-3/TRBV12-4,TRBJ2-1,.,TGTGCCAGCAGTTTATATGGGCTCCGGAGTGAGCAGTTCTTC,CASSLYGLRSEQFF